This T cell receptor beta chain was identified during a study of blood T cell repertoires in COVID-19. Study-wide background: Samples taken during acute and convalescent COVID-19 were collected in the United States, Italy and Spain.

Original handling: Researchers report that nucleated cell counts were estimated from reference gene primer amplification. TCRdb keeps only in-frame clones here, not all; method: immunoSEQ multiplex PCR. Clone size and the V and J calls come from that table; the DNA yielded D and trimming. The sample has roughly 210,000 clones; less than 90% are singletons. Those enrolled in Seattle joined during active infection and were followed longitudinally afterward. What was sequenced was peripheral blood. The receptor was derived from an elderly woman with COVID-19, enrolled during active disease.

CDR3 sequence: CAISESEGYGYTF. CDR3 nucleotide sequence: TGTGCCATCAGTGAGTCGGAGGGATATGGCTACACCTTC. The rearrangement joins TRBV10-3 to TRBJ1-2; D gene unclear. CDR3 length equals 13 residues. The V gene's germline CDR1 is ENHRY and CDR2 SYGVKD. The V and J ends lost 0 bases and 5 bases respectively, with 7 bases between them.